These 24 T cell receptor beta chains originate from one sample sequenced in a study of T cells in Graves' hyperthyroidism and ophthalmopathy. Regions amplified from RNA transcripts were the TCR beta CDR3 regions. TCR CDR3 regions were first amplified by RT-PCR with HTBI primers. A single record per CDR3 protein comes from TCRdb applying MiXCR to the multiplex PCR reads. The table has 380,000 or so distinct CDR3 sequences, roughly 14% seen once. The material sequenced was blood. These receptors all come from a man aged 25-40 years with Graves' hyperthyroidism that later progressed to Graves' ophthalmopathy.

The sample holds many counts of this clonotype. The chain recombines TRBV12-3 or TRBV12-4 with TRBJ2-7, with TRBD2 as a possible D gene (5 bases). The CDR3 extends over 15 amino acids. The V end lost 1 base, the J end lost 0 bases, and 10 bases lay between the germline ends. Written as DNA, the CDR3 is TGTGCCAGCAGTTTAGGCGTTGGGAGCTCCTACGAGCAGTACTTC. Translating gives CASSLGVGSSYEQYF.

The V gene is TRBV5-1, the J gene TRBJ1-3; D may be TRBD1 (5 bases). From germline, CDR1 is SGHRS and CDR2 YFSETQ. The CDR3 length is 14 residues. The V end was cut by 4 bases, the J end by 4 bases, with 12 bases between. The CDR3 spells CASSPEGLGNTIYF. The CDR3 DNA reads TGCGCCAGCAGCCCCGAGGGGCTCGGAAACACCATATATTTT.

Note on this clonotype: Just one base apart from a much larger clone, this may be a read error. This chain connects TRBV7-9 to TRBJ2-1, with D perhaps matching TRBD1 (5 bases). Germline V gene sequence: CDR1 SEHNR, CDR2 FQNEAQ (reference sequence). V lost 1 base and J lost 6, with 13 bases in between. The CDR3 is made up of 15 amino acids. Here the CDR3 reads CASSLEGRATNEQFF. CDR3 bases: TGTGCCAGCAGCTTAGAGGGCAGGGCTACCAATGAGCAGTTCTTC.

The rearrangement links TRBV30 to TRBJ1-1; a weak D match, TRBD1 (5 bases). CDR3 length: 13 amino acids. Trimming left V 1 base short and J 1 base short, with 7 bases between. Germline CDR1 is GTSNPN and CDR2 is SVGIG (reference sequence). CDR3 sequence: CAWSAQENTEAFF. The CDR3 DNA reads TGTGCCTGGAGTGCACAGGAGAACACTGAAGCTTTCTTT.

This clonotype was seen at least ten times. The V call is TRBV27, the J call TRBJ2-7; weak D call: TRBD1 (5 bases). Trimming took 5 bases from V and 0 from J, leaving 11 bases between them. CDR3 size: 14 residues. The germline CDR1 and CDR2 sequences are MNHEY and SMNVEV (reference sequence). CDR3 amino acids: CASSPQGASYEQYF. The CDR3 region has the DNA TGTGCCAGCAGTCCGCAAGGGGCCTCCTACGAGCAGTACTTC.

The V gene is TRBV9, the J gene TRBJ1-1, with D unresolved. V lost 7 bases and J lost 2, with 12 bases in between. Germline CDR1 and CDR2: SGDLS and YYNGEE. This CDR3 is built from 13 residues. This CDR3 reads CASATEDNTEAFF. The CDR3 coding sequence is TGTGCCAGCGCCACGGAGGATAACACTGAAGCTTTCTTT.

V gene TRBV10-1 combines with J gene TRBJ2-7; TRBD1 aligns across 8 bases. Germline V CDR1 and CDR2: WNHNN, SYGVQD (reference sequence). CDR3 length equals 15 residues. J was trimmed by 2 bases and V by 2 bases; bases with no gene match: 5. The CDR3 DNA follows: TGCGCCAGCAGTGAGAGAAACAGGGGGACCTACGAGCAGTACTTC. Protein product: CASSERNRGTYEQYF.

This rearrangement joins TRBV29-1 to TRBJ1-2, with TRBD1 identical over 9 bases. The CDR3 loop spans 14 amino acids. With V trimmed by 5 bases and J by 4 bases, 8 bases remained unmatched. The V gene's germline CDR1 is SQVTM and CDR2 ANQGSEA. The CDR3 spells CSVSRDRVSYGYTF. The CDR3 DNA follows: TGCAGCGTTAGCCGGGACAGGGTTTCCTATGGCTACACCTTC. The full variable domain, with the rest looked up from reference TRBV29-1 and TRBJ1-2, is SAVISQKPSRDICQRGTSLTIQCQVDSQVTMMFWYRQQPGQSLTLIATANQGSEATYESGFVIDKFPISRPNLTFSTLTVSNMSPEDSSIYLCSVSRDRVSYGYTFGSGTRLTVV.

This clonotype was counted a few times. The chain recombines TRBV13 with TRBJ2-7; the match to TRBD1 covers 7 bases. There are 17 residues in the CDR3. In germline, CDR1 is PRHDT, CDR2 FYEKMQ (reference sequence). Germline trimming cut 2 bases from V and 0 bases from J; bases unmatched to any gene: 10. The DNA of the CDR3 is TGTGCCAGCAGCTTAAAAGGGGGCGGAACCATCTCCTACGAGCAGTACTTC. Its translation is CASSLKGGGTISYEQYF.

This sequence joins TRBV27 and TRBJ1-1; maybe TRBD1 (5 bases). Trimming pared 3 bases from V and 2 bases from J, leaving 13 bases between. CDR3 length: 15 amino acids. Per the germline V gene, CDR1 is MNHEY and CDR2 is SMNVEV (reference sequence). In DNA form, the CDR3 reads TGTGCCAGCAGTTTGGCCGCGGGGGTTAACACTGAAGCTTTCTTT. Encoded protein: CASSLAAGVNTEAFF.

The chain links TRBV12-3 or TRBV12-4 to TRBJ2-1, with a tentative D call TRBD1 (7 bases). The length of the CDR3 is 13 residues. Trimming removed 7 bases from V and 8 bases from J, with 15 bases in between. The CDR3 coding sequence is TGTGCCAGCACTACTGGCAGGGGGGATGAGCAGTTCTTC. Its protein product is CASTTGRGDEQFF.

This clonotype was seen just once. This chain uses TRBV28 with TRBJ2-7; D is possibly TRBD1 (8 bases). Looked up from germline, CDR1 is MDHEN and CDR2 is SYDVKM. V was trimmed by 7 bases and J by 5 bases, leaving 21 bases between them. The CDR3 runs 15 residues. The CDR3 reads CASTGGDRSYNEQYF. The CDR3 DNA is TGTGCCAGCACTGGGGGGGACAGGAGTTACAACGAGCAGTACTTC.

This clonotype occurred a few times. The chain uses TRBV2 and TRBJ2-7; 7 bases agree with TRBD1. CDR1 is SNHLY and CDR2 is FYNNEI in the germline V gene. V was clipped by 7 bases and J by 3 bases; unmatched bases: 6. The CDR3 length is 13 residues. This chain's CDR3 is CASTRGGGYEQYF. The CDR3 nucleotides read TGTGCCAGCACCCGAGGGGGCGGCTACGAGCAGTACTTC.

The chain recombines TRBV6-1 with TRBJ1-1, with TRBD1 identical over 8 bases. With V trimmed by 7 bases and J by 5 bases, 6 bases remained unmatched. The CDR3 is 13 residues long. Germline CDR1 and CDR2: MNHNS and SASEGT. The CDR3 loop reads CASTNRGGTEAFF. DNA of the CDR3: TGTGCCAGCACTAACAGGGGGGGGACTGAAGCTTTCTTT.

Points on this clonotype: A read error may be the cause here, since a much bigger clone is one base away. J is TRBJ1-2 and V is TRBV20-1; a possible D gene is TRBD1 (5 bases). Germline V gives CDR1 DFQATT, CDR2 SNEGSKA (reference sequence). The CDR3 has 12 amino acids. The V and J ends lost 0 bases and 3 bases respectively, with 5 bases between them. CDR3 coding DNA: TGCAGTGCTAGAGACAGGGACTATGGCTACACCTTC. Its translation is CSARDRDYGYTF.

This clonotype was found many times. The genes are TRBV12-3 or TRBV12-4 and TRBJ2-6; a weak D match, TRBD1 (6 bases). V shed 2 bases and J shed 2 bases, with 7 bases lying between them. The CDR3 has 15 amino acids. This CDR3 reads CASSLTGTGANVLTF. The CDR3 DNA reads TGTGCCAGCAGTTTAACAGGGACTGGGGCCAACGTCCTGACTTTC.

A few counts support this clonotype. V gene TRBV24-1 combines with J gene TRBJ1-2, with 9 bases fitting TRBD1. The CDR3 spans 17 residues. The V gene's germline CDR1 is KGHDR and CDR2 SFDVKD. The junction had 12 bases not matched to a gene; V was cut back by 4 bases and J by 4 bases. CDR3 region: CATSEPTGTGSVYGYTF. Here the CDR3 DNA reads TGTGCCACCAGTGAGCCAACCGGGACAGGGAGCGTCTATGGCTACACCTTC.

The chain employs TRBV5-1 and TRBJ2-3; 8 bases are shared with TRBD2. The length of the CDR3 is 13 residues. The junction had 5 bases not matched to a gene; V was cut back by 5 bases and J by 6 bases. Germline assignment: CDR1 SGHRS and CDR2 YFSETQ. CDR3 amino acids: CASRVAGTDTQYF. CDR3 bases: TGCGCCAGCAGAGTAGCGGGGACCGATACGCAGTATTTT.

The chain has TRBV5-6 and TRBJ2-3, with D perhaps TRBD2 (5 bases). This CDR3 comprises 14 residues. Germline V gene lookup returns CDR1 SGHDT and CDR2 YYEEEE. Deletions cut 3 bases from V and 5 bases from J, with 13 bases between. Here the CDR3 reads CASSSRSAGDTQYF. In DNA form, the CDR3 reads TGTGCCAGCAGCTCCCGATCGGCGGGAGATACGCAGTATTTT.

This chain uses TRBV5-1 with TRBJ2-1; D gene unclear. CDR1 is SGHRS and CDR2 is YFSETQ in the germline V gene. The V end lost 0 bases, the J end lost 4 bases, and 14 bases lay between the germline ends. This CDR3 is built from 16 residues. Written as DNA, the CDR3 is TGCGCCAGCAGCTTGGGACCCCCATACGGGTACAATGAGCAGTTCTTC. Protein product: CASSLGPPYGYNEQFF.

This clonotype was counted at least ten times. V usage is TRBV12-3 or TRBV12-4 and J usage is TRBJ2-1; D may correspond to TRBD1 or TRBD2 (5 bases each). V was cut by 6 bases and J by 11 bases, with 11 bases left in between. The CDR3 extends over 11 amino acids. CDR3 sequence: CASRLGTKQFF. In DNA, the CDR3 is TGTGCCAGCAGGCTCGGGACGAAGCAGTTCTTC.

This clonotype appeared many times. The chain is built from TRBV6-5 and TRBJ2-1; D not resolved. The CDR3 consists of 17 residues. Trimming took 2 bases from V and 0 from J, leaving 14 bases between them. Germline V CDR1 and CDR2: MNHEY, SVGAGI. The chain's CDR3 is CASSYPGDPSSYNEQFF. The CDR3 bases are TGTGCCAGCAGTTACCCCGGAGACCCCAGCTCCTACAATGAGCAGTTCTTC.

This clonotype was recorded at least ten times. V and J are TRBV7-2 and TRBJ1-4; D gene unclear. V dropped 4 bases and J dropped 7 bases, with 16 bases sitting between them. Germline assignment: CDR1 SGHTA and CDR2 FQGNSA. This CDR3 has 15 residues. The CDR3 reads CASSSGGSWAEKLFF. CDR3 nucleotides: TGTGCCAGCAGCTCAGGTGGGAGTTGGGCTGAAAAACTGTTTTTT.

This clonotype was detected a few times. This rearrangement joins TRBV5-4 to TRBJ1-6, with D hard to call. CDR3 size: 18 residues. Trimming took 0 bases from V and 7 from J, leaving 20 bases between them. Germline V gene data show CDR1 as SGHNT and CDR2 as YYREEE (reference sequence). CDR3 DNA sequence: TGTGCCAGCAGCTTGGCCGGCCGGGGTGGGCTCAACAATTCACCCCTCCACTTT. Translation: CASSLAGRGGLNNSPLHF.